The next 26 T cell receptor beta chains were all read from a single sample in a study of cytomegalovirus exposure and HLA in healthy donors. Use of 60 Vbeta and 13 Jbeta primers characterized the PCR. TCRdb keeps only in-frame clones here, not all; method: immunoSEQ multiplex PCR. The repertoire holds roughly 160,000 clones, with about 72% as singletons. The sequencing input was PBMCs. The source is a girl aged 5 to 17 in good health and CMV-seronegative.

In DNA, the CDR3 is TGTGCCAGCAGTGAAGCACGAGGGGAGGGACTCGAGCAGTACTTC. It yields the protein CASSEARGEGLEQYF. V is TRBV2 and J is TRBJ2-7; 7 bases agree with TRBD2. V lost 0 bases, J lost 6 bases, and 8 bases stayed unmatched. The CDR3 is 15 residues long. Germline lookup yields CDR1 SNHLY and CDR2 FYNNEI.

This rearrangement joins TRBV11-2 to TRBJ2-1; 11 bases fit TRBD1. The V gene end was trimmed by 1 base and the J gene end by 8 bases; junction bases not matched to a gene: 7. This CDR3 is 16 amino acids long. The V gene's germline CDR1 is SGHAT and CDR2 FQNNGV. The CDR3 loop reads CASSLGRDRGLDEQFF. DNA of the CDR3: TGTGCCAGCAGCTTAGGCCGGGACAGGGGGTTGGATGAGCAGTTCTTC.

This rearrangement joins TRBV19 to TRBJ2-5, with 7 bases lining up with TRBD2. This CDR3 contains 13 residues. The junction had 8 bases not matched to a gene; V was cut back by 8 bases and J by 5 bases. CDR1 is LNHDA and CDR2 is SQIVND in the germline V gene (reference sequence). The CDR3 loop reads CASGEGPRETQYF. For the CDR3, the DNA is TGTGCCAGTGGGGAGGGTCCGCGGGAGACCCAGTACTTC.

This rearrangement joins TRBV6-5 to TRBJ1-5; D gene uncertain. CDR1 is MNHEY and CDR2 is SVGAGI in the germline V gene. This CDR3 contains 15 residues. V was trimmed by 6 bases and J by 1 base, leaving 13 bases between them. CDR3: CASSRYPGSNQPQHF. The CDR3 DNA sequence: TGTGCCAGCAGCCGTTATCCAGGCAGCAATCAGCCCCAGCATTTT.

The chain couples TRBV7-3 to TRBJ1-2; tentative D call: TRBD1 (6 bases). The germline V gene has CDR1 SGHTA and CDR2 FQGTGA. The CDR3 contains 15 residues. The V and J ends lost 4 bases and 3 bases respectively, with 15 bases between them. The CDR3 DNA reads TGTGCCAGCAGCTCACAGGGAAGGGGCGACTATGGCTACACCTTC. Translating gives CASSSQGRGDYGYTF.

The chain links TRBV6-1 to TRBJ1-1, with 11 bases fitting TRBD1. The germline gives CDR1 MNHNS, CDR2 SASEGT. Trimming cost V 2 bases and J 1 base; bases outside gene matches: 6. The CDR3 has 17 residues. This chain's CDR3 is CASSERGGTGGNTEAFF. Here the CDR3 DNA reads TGTGCCAGCAGTGAAAGGGGTGGGACAGGGGGGAACACTGAAGCTTTCTTT.

This clone was detected only a few times. The chain links TRBV7-3 to TRBJ1-2, with 7 bases aligning to TRBD1. J was trimmed by 6 bases and V by 2 bases; bases with no gene match: 6. Germline V gene sequence: CDR1 SGHTA, CDR2 FQGTGA. This CDR3 has 14 residues. CDR3 DNA sequence: TGTGCCAGCAGCTTAGGACAGGCTGGGAATGGCTACACCTTC. Its translation is CASSLGQAGNGYTF.

Concerning this clone: The same CDR3 arises from other DNA sequences in this sample as well. The V gene is TRBV18, the J gene TRBJ1-1; maybe TRBD1 (5 bases). Trimming removed 2 bases from V and 2 bases from J, with 6 bases in between. Germline V CDR1 and CDR2: KGHSH, LQKENI. CDR3 length: 13 amino acids. The CDR3 reads CASSPGQNTEAFF. For the CDR3, the DNA is TGTGCCAGCTCACCAGGACAAAACACTGAAGCTTTCTTT.

J is TRBJ2-7 and V is TRBV9; TRBD2 might be the D (5 bases). The CDR3 has 12 amino acids. V was clipped by 4 bases and J by 3 bases, with 8 bases between them. Germline assignment: CDR1 SGDLS and CDR2 YYNGEE. The CDR3 nucleotides are TGTGCCAGCAGCCCTGGACTCTACGAGCAGTACTTC. Translated: CASSPGLYEQYF.

This chain links TRBV14 with TRBJ2-5; D is undetermined. This CDR3 spans 16 amino acids. Germline-derived CDR1 and CDR2 are SGHDN and FVKESK. Trimming removed 0 bases from V and 1 base from J, with 12 bases in between. The CDR3 DNA is TGTGCCAGCAGCCAAGACCAGATCGGGTTCCAAGAGACCCAGTACTTC. Encoded protein: CASSQDQIGFQETQYF.

As regards this clone: A junction end diverges from the germline sequence, so it may reflect a read error. The chain couples TRBV12-5 to TRBJ1-2, with 7 nucleotides matching TRBD1. Germline V gene sequence: CDR1 LGHNT, CDR2 FRNRAP. This CDR3 spans 12 amino acids. In nucleotides, the CDR3 is TGTGCTAGTGGTTTGGTACCCGGGACAGCCAGCTTC. It is translated as CASGLVPGTASF.

The genes are TRBV6-1 and TRBJ2-7, with D possibly TRBD2 on 6 matching bases. V was shortened by 1 base and J by 9 bases, with 16 bases between the two germline ends. The germline gives CDR1 MNHNS, CDR2 SASEGT. This CDR3 region has 14 residues. Here the CDR3 DNA reads TGTGCCAGCAGTGAAGGGGACTCCACCGGATGGCAGTACTTC. Amino acid sequence: CASSEGDSTGWQYF.

The rearrangement links TRBV6-6 to TRBJ1-1; D not resolved. The CDR3 totals 14 residues. The ends were cut back, 7 bases at V and 10 bases at J, with 22 bases in the middle. Germline CDR1 reads MNHNY; CDR2 reads SVGAGI (reference sequence). The CDR3 DNA reads as TGTGCCAGCACCCCCTCCCGGGGAGAGAGTGGAGCTTTCTTT. It is translated as CASTPSRGESGAFF.

The rearrangement links TRBV5-1 to TRBJ2-5, with D possibly matching TRBD2 (5 bases). CDR3 length: 14 residues. Germline V gives CDR1 SGHRS, CDR2 YFSETQ. V lost 4 bases and J lost 5, with 15 bases in between. In DNA form, the CDR3 reads TGCGCCAGCAGCGGCAACGGGGAGCACGAGACCCAGTACTTC. It translates to CASSGNGEHETQYF.

The chain uses TRBV27 and TRBJ2-5, with D maybe TRBD2 (7 bases). V dropped 3 bases and J dropped 4 bases, with 15 bases sitting between them. Germline CDR1 is MNHEY and CDR2 is SMNVEV (reference sequence). The CDR3 runs 15 residues. CDR3 bases: TGTGCCAGCAGTTTGTCGGGGGGCACGCTAGAGACCCAGTACTTC. Amino acids: CASSLSGGTLETQYF.

This clone was observed a handful of times. The chain has TRBV7-6 and TRBJ2-7; no reliable D call. The ends were cut back, 1 base at V and 0 bases at J, with 16 bases in the middle. CDR3 size: 17 residues. Germline loops: CDR1 SGHVS, CDR2 FNYEAQ. CDR3 DNA: TGTGCCAGCAGCTTAGATTCTACGCCACCGAGCTCCTACGAGCAGTACTTC. This encodes CASSLDSTPPSSYEQYF.

This chain joins TRBV29-1 and TRBJ1-2; weak D call: TRBD1 (5 bases). Germline lookup yields CDR1 SQVTM and CDR2 ANQGSEA. Trimming stripped 4 bases from V and 4 bases from J, with 19 bases between. The CDR3 extends over 15 amino acids. CDR3 sequence: CSVGWAGPSLYGYTF. The CDR3 DNA is TGCAGCGTTGGGTGGGCAGGGCCCTCTCTCTATGGCTACACCTTC. Based on the CDR3 plus reference TRBV29-1 and TRBJ1-2, the full variable domain is SAVISQKPSRDICQRGTSLTIQCQVDSQVTMMFWYRQQPGQSLTLIATANQGSEATYESGFVIDKFPISRPNLTFSTLTVSNMSPEDSSIYLCSVGWAGPSLYGYTFGSGTRLTVV.

The chain carries TRBV19 and TRBJ1-1; TRBD1 matches at 7 bases. V dropped 3 bases and J dropped 6; count of bases not matched to a gene: 1. Germline CDR1 and CDR2: LNHDA and SQIVND (reference sequence). The CDR3 loop spans 12 amino acids. The DNA of the CDR3 is TGTGCCAGTAGTATTACAGGGGCTGAAGCTTTCTTT. It translates to CASSITGAEAFF.

The V call is TRBV5-1, the J call TRBJ1-6; no reliable D call. This CDR3 region has 15 residues. Trimming left V 0 bases short and J 7 bases short, with 11 bases between. The germline gives CDR1 SGHRS, CDR2 YFSETQ. The CDR3 nucleotides read TGCGCCAGCAGCTTGGACTTAGCCCGGAATTCACCCCTCCACTTT. It translates to CASSLDLARNSPLHF.

J is TRBJ2-3 and V is TRBV14; possibly TRBD1 for D (6 bases). The CDR3 runs to 15 residues. V was shortened by 3 bases and J by 0 bases, with 10 bases between the two germline ends. CDR1 and CDR2 (germline): SGHDN, FVKESK. The CDR3 DNA reads as TGTGCCAGCAGCCAGAGACAGGATAGCACAGATACGCAGTATTTT. Translation: CASSQRQDSTDTQYF. Full variable domain (remainder filled in from reference TRBV14 and TRBJ2-3): EAGVTQFPSHSVIEKGQTVTLRCDPISGHDNLYWYRRVMGKEIKFLLHFVKESKQDESGMPNNRFLAERTGGTYSTLKVQPAELEDSGVYFCASSQRQDSTDTQYFGPGTRLTVL.

V usage is TRBV5-1 and J usage is TRBJ1-2; D not resolved. The CDR3 covers 16 residues. V was shortened by 6 bases and J by 3 bases, with 21 bases between the two germline ends. Germline CDR1 SGHRS, CDR2 YFSETQ. Here the CDR3 reads CASTSREGPEDYGYTF. The CDR3 DNA reads as TGCGCCAGCACCTCCCGCGAAGGGCCGGAGGACTATGGCTACACCTTC.

The chain employs TRBV7-9 and TRBJ2-7, with TRBD1 as a possible D gene (5 bases). The germline V and J ends were trimmed by 3 bases and 0 bases, with 9 bases remaining between them. The germline V gene encodes CDR1 SEHNR and CDR2 FQNEAQ (reference sequence). The CDR3 contains 14 residues. CDR3 loop: CASSLSGNSYEQYF. CDR3 nucleotide sequence: TGTGCCAGCAGCTTGTCAGGGAACTCCTACGAGCAGTACTTC.

This chain uses TRBV5-1 with TRBJ2-2; 9 bases map to TRBD1. Germline assignment: CDR1 SGHRS and CDR2 YFSETQ. The V and J ends lost 1 base and 0 bases, in that order; junction bases with no gene match: 4. CDR3 length equals 17 residues. CDR3 bases: TGCGCCAGCAGCTTGTGGACAGGGGCCGCGAACACCGGGGAGCTGTTTTTT. It translates to CASSLWTGAANTGELFF. Filled out from reference TRBV5-1 and TRBJ2-2, the complete variable domain reads KAGVTQTPRYLIKTRGQQVTLSCSPISGHRSVSWYQQTPGQGLQFLFEYFSETQRNKGNFPGRFSGRQFSNSRSEMNVSTLELGDSALYLCASSLWTGAANTGELFFGEGSRLTVL.

This clone occurred once. This chain uses TRBV14 with TRBJ2-5, with D possibly being TRBD1 (6 bases). V was clipped by 1 base and J by 2 bases, with 8 bases between them. Germline V CDR1 and CDR2: SGHDN, FVKESK. The CDR3 is 14 residues long. The CDR3 loop is CASSQVGGQETQYF. DNA for the CDR3: TGTGCCAGCAGCCAAGTAGGGGGACAAGAGACCCAGTACTTC.

This rearrangement joins TRBV12-5 to TRBJ1-6; the match to TRBD1 covers 9 bases. V trimming: 0 bases; J trimming: 6 bases; junction bases outside the gene matches: 9. Germline V lookup: CDR1 LGHNT, CDR2 FRNRAP. The CDR3 contains 18 residues. CDR3 nucleotides: TGTGCTAGTGGTTTGGTACTAGGGACAGGGTCTTCTAATTCACCCCTCCACTTT. Translating it yields CASGLVLGTGSSNSPLHF.

The rearrangement joins TRBV4-1 to TRBJ2-3; 10 bases agree with TRBD2. The CDR3 contains 17 residues. From germline, CDR1 is MGHRA and CDR2 YSYEKL. Losses at the gene ends were 4 bases for V and 6 bases for J; bases not matched to a gene: 13. The CDR3 spells CASSPPASGGRSDTQYF. In DNA form, the CDR3 reads TGCGCCAGCAGCCCCCCAGCTAGCGGGGGAAGATCTGATACGCAGTATTTT.